This T cell receptor beta chain was sequenced in a study of shared clonotypes between healthy human individuals. V lost 4 bases and J lost 0, with 13 bases in between. The CDR3 sequence is 15 residues long. The germline V gene encodes CDR1 SGHRS and CDR2 YFSETQ. Regarding the study as a whole: Only a few donors were included, so the genetic and exposure-history diversity represented was limited.

On this clone: Its specificity is unknown.

TCRdb's table, derived via immunoSEQ multiplex PCR, lists solely in-frame clones and lacks some. The sample lists over a million clones, roughly 96% occurring once. V gene TRBV5-1 combines with J gene TRBJ1-1; D possibly corresponds to TRBD1 (5 bases). The clonotype was recovered from a man younger than 45 in good health. Sequencing input: naive CD4+ T cells sorted from blood. The subset here: CD45RA+ positively selected. DNA for the CDR3: TGCGCCAGCAGCGATGGGGCCTATATGAACACTGAAGCTTTCTTT. It translates to CASSDGAYMNTEAFF.